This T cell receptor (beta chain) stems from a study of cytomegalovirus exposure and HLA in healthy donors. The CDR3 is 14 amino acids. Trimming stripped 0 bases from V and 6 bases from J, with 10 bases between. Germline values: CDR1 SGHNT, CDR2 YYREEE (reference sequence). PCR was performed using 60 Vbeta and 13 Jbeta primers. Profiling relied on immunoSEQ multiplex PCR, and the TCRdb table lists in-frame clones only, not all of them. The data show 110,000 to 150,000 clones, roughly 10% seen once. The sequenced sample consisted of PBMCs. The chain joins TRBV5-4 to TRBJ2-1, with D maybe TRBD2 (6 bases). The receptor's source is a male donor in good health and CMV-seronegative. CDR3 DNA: TGTGCCAGCAGCTTGGTCTCTAGCGCCAATGAGCAGTTCTTC. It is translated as CASSLVSSANEQFF.